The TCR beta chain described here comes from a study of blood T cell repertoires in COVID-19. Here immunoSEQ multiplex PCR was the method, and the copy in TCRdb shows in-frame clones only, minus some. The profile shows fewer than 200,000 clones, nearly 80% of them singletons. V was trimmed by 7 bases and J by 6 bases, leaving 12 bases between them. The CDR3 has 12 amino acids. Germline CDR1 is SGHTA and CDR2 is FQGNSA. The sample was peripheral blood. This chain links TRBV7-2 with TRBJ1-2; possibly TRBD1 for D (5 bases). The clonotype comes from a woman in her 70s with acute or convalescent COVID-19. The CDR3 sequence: CASTPGFDGYTF. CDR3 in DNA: TGTGCCAGCACCCCAGGGTTTGATGGCTACACCTTC.